This T cell receptor (beta chain) appears in the sequencing data of a study of T cells in tuberculosis. As for the study in general: This South African cohort compared adolescents with or without latent tuberculosis against adults with active tuberculosis. General study findings and limits: Active tuberculosis TCR-alpha repertoires lay closer to GMM-specific TCRs than IGRA-negative controls, suggesting clonal expansion. GEM motif frequencies gave approximately 70% accuracy; the GMM repertoire gave about 90%.

Latent tuberculosis screening used tuberculin skin test and IGRA at entry. Germline V gives CDR1 GTSNPN, CDR2 SVGIG (reference sequence). This CDR3 has 11 residues. Sequencing was performed with immunoSEQ multiplex PCR; in TCRdb, only in-frame clones are kept and a portion is missing. The sample has about 44,000 clones, 90% to 95% seen once; the top ten hold less than 8.5%. This clone has a single count. As yet, its antigen is unknown. The germline gene is not matched at one end of the junction; a read error may be the cause. The chain links TRBV30 to TRBJ2-7; the D gene is possibly TRBD2 (5 bases). The receptor's source is a donor under 30 with latent tuberculosis or without tuberculosis infection. Specimen: PBMCs. The CDR3 DNA follows: TGTGCCTGGAGCAGGTGGGAGCCTGTGCGGTTC. Protein sequence: CAWSRWEPVRF.